Below are 27 T cell receptor beta chains sequenced from a single sample in a study of Graves' ophthalmopathy and Graves' hyperthyroidism. The authors amplified TCR beta CDR3 regions, and they did so from RNA transcripts for repertoire sequencing. In the first round, RT-PCR was carried out with HTBI primers, and a multiplex PCR formed the second round. TCRdb processed the multiplex PCR reads anew with MiXCR; each CDR3 protein has one entry. In the table there are 200,000 to 250,000 distinct CDR3 sequences, around a fifth of which are singletons. The sample was peripheral blood. The receptor source for this set is a woman aged 50 to 65 with Graves' ophthalmopathy.

Details on this clonotype: A junction end diverges from the germline sequence, so it may reflect a read error. The gene calls are TRBV10-3 and TRBJ2-5; 8 positions match TRBD2. Germline V gene sequence: CDR1 ENHRY, CDR2 SYGVKD. This CDR3 comprises 15 residues. The CDR3 sequence is CAIRDTSGIQETQYF. The DNA for the CDR3 is TGTGCCATCAGGGATACTAGCGGAATCCAAGAGACACAGTACTTC.

The chain uses TRBV24-1 and TRBJ1-2; 9 nucleotides line up with TRBD1. CDR1 and CDR2 from the germline V gene are KGHDR and SFDVKD. Germline trimming cut 3 bases from V and 3 bases from J; bases unmatched to any gene: 4. This CDR3 comprises 15 residues. The DNA of the CDR3 is TGTGCCACCAGTGATCCGGGACAGGGCTACTATGGCTACACCTTC. Protein: CATSDPGQGYYGYTF.

This chain joins TRBV28 and TRBJ2-7, with D perhaps matching TRBD1 (5 bases). Per germline, CDR1 MDHEN and CDR2 SYDVKM. V was shortened by 8 bases and J by 2 bases, with 16 bases between the two germline ends. This CDR3 is 14 amino acids long. The CDR3 protein is CASGQTVRTYEQYF. DNA of the CDR3: TGTGCCAGCGGGCAGACAGTGCGGACCTACGAGCAGTACTTC.

This chain joins TRBV12-3 or TRBV12-4 and TRBJ1-2; TRBD1 agrees at 9 bases. The V segment lost 5 bases and the J segment 6 bases; nucleotides outside the gene matches: 10. The CDR3 length is 15 residues. The DNA for the CDR3 is TGTGCCAGCAGTCGGACAGGGGATTACGGGGATGGCTACACCTTC. This encodes CASSRTGDYGDGYTF.

Worth noting for this clonotype: A much larger clone differs by one base, so this may be a read error. The gene calls are TRBV2 and TRBJ2-7; D possibly corresponds to TRBD2 (6 bases). Trimming pared 6 bases from V and 3 bases from J, leaving 15 bases between. The V gene's germline CDR1 is SNHLY and CDR2 FYNNEI. The CDR3 has 14 amino acids. DNA of the CDR3: TGTGCCAGCAGGGAGCAGGAGGGCCGCTACGAGCAGTACTTC. Protein: CASREQEGRYEQYF.

The J gene is TRBJ1-2, the V gene TRBV30; 8 bases match TRBD1. The germline gives CDR1 GTSNPN, CDR2 SVGIG (reference sequence). The J segment lost 1 base and the V segment lost 6 bases, leaving 4 bases of the junction unmatched. The CDR3 spans 13 residues. The CDR3 loop reads CACGQGLNYGYTF. The DNA of the CDR3 is TGTGCCTGTGGACAGGGCCTTAACTATGGCTACACCTTC.

This clonotype was seen at least ten times. The CDR3 DNA reads as TGCGCCAGCAGCTTGGGACAGGGGATAAAAGAGACCCAGTACTTC. It encodes CASSLGQGIKETQYF. The chain combines TRBV5-1 with TRBJ2-5, with TRBD1 matching over 8 bases. The CDR3 covers 15 residues. In germline, CDR1 is SGHRS, CDR2 YFSETQ. V gave up 0 bases and J gave up 3 bases; unmatched junction bases: 4.

This chain links TRBV7-8 with TRBJ2-7; no definite D call. The V gene's germline CDR1 is SGHVS and CDR2 FQNEAQ. V lost 0 bases, J lost 3 bases, and 9 bases lay in between. This CDR3 region has 14 residues. Here the CDR3 reads CASSLAVEYYEQYF. CDR3 sequence (DNA): TGTGCCAGCAGCTTAGCGGTCGAGTACTACGAGCAGTACTTC.

This clonotype was seen repeatedly, ten times or more. J is TRBJ2-7 and V is TRBV27; 8 bases line up with TRBD2. CDR1 is MNHEY, CDR2 SMNVEV, per germline (reference sequence). With 2 bases clipped from V and 9 bases from J, the junction kept 9 bases outside the gene matches. The CDR3 consists of 14 residues. The CDR3 DNA reads TGTGCCAGCAGTTTAGGGTCCAGCGGGAGACGGCAGTACTTC. Translated, it gives CASSLGSSGRRQYF.

This clonotype was detected a few times. V is TRBV7-9 and J is TRBJ2-1; D not certain. The germline V gene has CDR1 SEHNR and CDR2 FQNEAQ (reference sequence). V was pared by 1 base and J by 8 bases, with 9 bases between. The CDR3 covers 13 residues. CDR3 in amino acids: CASSLGRGDEQFF. CDR3 DNA: TGTGCCAGCAGCTTAGGCCGAGGCGATGAGCAGTTCTTC.

This clonotype was recorded a few times. The chain recombines TRBV11-2 with TRBJ2-7, with a possible D match to TRBD2 (5 bases). CDR3 length: 13 amino acids. Per germline, CDR1 SGHAT and CDR2 FQNNGV. Trimming left V 4 bases short and J 5 bases short, with 12 bases between. The CDR3 loop is CASSSSGMHEQYF. The CDR3 DNA reads TGTGCCAGCAGCTCTTCGGGAATGCACGAGCAGTACTTC.

This clonotype was seen at least ten times. The V gene is TRBV28, the J gene TRBJ1-2; 7 bases align to TRBD1. Per germline, CDR1 MDHEN and CDR2 SYDVKM. CDR3 length: 14 amino acids. Trimming at V came to 8 bases and at J to 4 bases, leaving 10 bases not matched to a gene. The CDR3 sequence: CASFGRTGGYGYTF. The CDR3 coding sequence is TGTGCCAGCTTCGGACGGACAGGAGGCTATGGCTACACCTTC.

In its sample, this clonotype was seen many times. J is TRBJ1-3 and V is TRBV6-1; D gene unclear. Germline CDR1 and CDR2: MNHNS and SASEGT. The ends were cut back, 6 bases at V and 0 bases at J, with 9 bases in the middle. CDR3 length: 14 amino acids. CDR3 sequence reads: CASSPLSSGNTIYF. CDR3 nucleotides: TGTGCCAGCAGCCCCCTGTCCTCTGGAAACACCATATATTTT.

V and J are TRBV5-1 and TRBJ2-7, with a weak D call TRBD2 (5 bases). The germline V gene has CDR1 SGHRS and CDR2 YFSETQ. V was shortened by 2 bases and J by 3 bases, with 15 bases between the two germline ends. The CDR3 is 15 residues long. The CDR3 reads CASSLSQVEDYEQYF. Here the CDR3 DNA reads TGCGCCAGCAGCTTAAGTCAGGTGGAGGACTACGAGCAGTACTTC. Using reference TRBV5-1 and TRBJ2-7 for the parts outside the CDR3, the full variable domain is KAGVTQTPRYLIKTRGQQVTLSCSPISGHRSVSWYQQTPGQGLQFLFEYFSETQRNKGNFPGRFSGRQFSNSRSEMNVSTLELGDSALYLCASSLSQVEDYEQYFGPGTRLTVT.

This clonotype was counted at least ten times. This chain uses TRBV28 with TRBJ1-5, with D possibly matching TRBD1 (6 bases). This CDR3 is 15 amino acids long. The V end was cut by 4 bases, the J end by 9 bases, with 19 bases between. Germline assignment: CDR1 MDHEN and CDR2 SYDVKM. The CDR3 loop is CASSSPGGGHSPQHF. The CDR3 DNA reads TGTGCCAGCAGTTCCCCAGGCGGGGGGCATTCGCCCCAGCATTTT.

The chain combines TRBV27 with TRBJ2-7, with 10 bases identical to TRBD2. Trimming cost V 5 bases and J 5 bases; bases outside gene matches: 9. The length of the CDR3 is 15 residues. Looked up from germline, CDR1 is MNHEY and CDR2 is SMNVEV (reference sequence). The CDR3 region is CASSLIAGGDHEQYF. In DNA form, the CDR3 reads TGTGCCAGCAGTCTAATAGCGGGAGGCGACCACGAGCAGTACTTC.

This clonotype has a count of ten or more. CDR3 loop: CASSSGRGREAFF. The CDR3, as DNA: TGTGCCAGTAGTAGCGGCAGGGGGCGCGAAGCTTTCTTT. This rearrangement joins TRBV19 to TRBJ1-1; 8 nucleotides agree with TRBD1. The CDR3 totals 13 residues. J gave up 8 bases and V 4 bases, and 6 bases lay outside the gene matches. Germline V gene lookup returns CDR1 LNHDA and CDR2 SQIVND (reference sequence).

This clonotype has just a few counts. V usage is TRBV28 and J usage is TRBJ2-7, with D hard to call. CDR1 is MDHEN and CDR2 is SYDVKM in the germline V gene. V was clipped by 2 bases and J by 5 bases, with 16 bases between them. The CDR3 is made up of 15 amino acids. This CDR3 reads CASSLQVYSPHEQYF. The CDR3 coding sequence is TGTGCCAGCAGTTTACAAGTTTACAGTCCGCACGAGCAGTACTTC.

This clonotype was found many times. The chain couples TRBV28 to TRBJ2-7; D may be TRBD1 or TRBD2 (5 bases each). The CDR3 is 14 amino acids. The germline V and J ends were trimmed by 8 bases and 1 base, with 15 bases remaining between them. CDR1 MDHEN and CDR2 SYDVKM come from the germline V gene. Written as DNA, the CDR3 is TGTGCCAGCTCTGTCCCGGGACCATCCTACGAGCAGTACTTC. This gives the protein CASSVPGPSYEQYF.

The sample holds many counts of this clonotype. This chain uses TRBV5-6 with TRBJ1-2; the match to TRBD1 covers 8 bases. The CDR3 sequence is 13 residues long. Per germline, CDR1 SGHDT and CDR2 YYEEEE. V shed 5 bases and J 3 bases; nucleotides not matched to a gene: 3. In nucleotides, the CDR3 is TGTGCCAGCAGACCGGACAGGGACTATGGCTACACCTTC. Protein sequence: CASRPDRDYGYTF.

The rearrangement joins TRBV15 to TRBJ1-1; D remains ambiguous. Germline V lookup: CDR1 LNHNV, CDR2 YYDKDF (reference sequence). The V end was cut by 6 bases, the J end by 2 bases, with 10 bases between. This CDR3 is 13 amino acids long. The CDR3 protein is CATRVETNTEAFF. CDR3 bases: TGTGCCACCAGAGTCGAGACTAACACTGAAGCTTTCTTT.

The chain links TRBV5-1 to TRBJ2-7, with no clear D. The CDR3 has 15 amino acids. Germline CDR1 and CDR2: SGHRS and YFSETQ. Trimming took off 5 bases at V and 1 base at J, with 16 bases between the two ends. CDR3 in amino acids: CASRHDGPSSYEQYF. The CDR3 coding sequence is TGCGCCAGCAGACATGACGGACCTTCGTCCTACGAGCAGTACTTC. The full variable domain, with the rest looked up from reference TRBV5-1 and TRBJ2-7, is KAGVTQTPRYLIKTRGQQVTLSCSPISGHRSVSWYQQTPGQGLQFLFEYFSETQRNKGNFPGRFSGRQFSNSRSEMNVSTLELGDSALYLCASRHDGPSSYEQYFGPGTRLTVT.

In this sample, this clonotype turned up many times. The CDR3 nucleotides are TGTGCCAGTAGTACCAACGTGGGAGGGCCTTACGAGCAGTACTTC. It translates to CASSTNVGGPYEQYF. The chain combines TRBV19 with TRBJ2-7; 7 positions agree with TRBD2. The CDR3 extends over 15 amino acids. Germline V gene sequence: CDR1 LNHDA, CDR2 SQIVND (reference sequence). J was trimmed by 4 bases and V by 4 bases; bases with no gene match: 10.

This clonotype has ten or more counts. One junction end does not reproduce the germline sequence, and a read error may be involved. CDR3 in DNA: TGCGCCAGCAGTCAGTACGTCCTGAACACTGAAGCTTCCTTT. Its translation: CASSQYVLNTEASF. The chain carries TRBV5-1 and TRBJ1-1; D gene unclear. This CDR3 spans 14 amino acids. The germline gives CDR1 SGHRS, CDR2 YFSETQ.

V gene TRBV28 combines with J gene TRBJ1-6; TRBD1 matches at 10 bases. This CDR3 has 13 residues. V shed 4 bases, J shed 9 bases, and the junction held 0 bases outside the gene matches. Germline loops: CDR1 MDHEN, CDR2 SYDVKM. The CDR3 DNA sequence: TGTGCCAGCAGTTGGACAGGGGGTTCACCCCTCCACTTT. Translation: CASSWTGGSPLHF.

In this sample, this clonotype turned up a few times. The chain joins TRBV6-2 or TRBV6-3 to TRBJ2-2; maybe TRBD2 (5 bases). V was cut by 4 bases and J by 5 bases, with 17 bases left in between. The CDR3 is 16 amino acids. Looked up from germline, CDR1 is MNHEY and CDR2 is SVGEGT. CDR3: CASSLRLEVVTGELFF. CDR3 nucleotide sequence: TGTGCCAGCAGTTTACGATTGGAGGTGGTGACCGGGGAGCTGTTTTTT.

This clonotype was counted a few times. The chain is built from TRBV4-1 and TRBJ1-1, with TRBD1 as a possible D gene (5 bases). There are 15 residues in the CDR3. V dropped 0 bases and J dropped 11 bases, with 19 bases sitting between them. Germline CDR1 and CDR2: MGHRA and YSYEKL. The CDR3 is CASSQEKAKGSMAFF. CDR3 sequence (DNA): TGCGCCAGCAGCCAAGAAAAGGCGAAGGGGAGTATGGCTTTCTTT.